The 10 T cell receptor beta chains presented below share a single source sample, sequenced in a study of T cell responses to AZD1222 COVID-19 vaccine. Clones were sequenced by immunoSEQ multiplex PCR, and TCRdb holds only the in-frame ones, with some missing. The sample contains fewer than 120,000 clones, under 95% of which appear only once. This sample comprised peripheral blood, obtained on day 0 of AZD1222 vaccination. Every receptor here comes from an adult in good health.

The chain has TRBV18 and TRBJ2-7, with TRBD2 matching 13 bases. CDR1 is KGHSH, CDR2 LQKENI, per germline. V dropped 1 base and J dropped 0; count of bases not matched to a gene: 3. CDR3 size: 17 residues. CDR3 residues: CASSPRGTSGASYEQYF. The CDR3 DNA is TGTGCCAGCTCACCACGGGGGACTAGCGGGGCCTCCTACGAGCAGTACTTC.

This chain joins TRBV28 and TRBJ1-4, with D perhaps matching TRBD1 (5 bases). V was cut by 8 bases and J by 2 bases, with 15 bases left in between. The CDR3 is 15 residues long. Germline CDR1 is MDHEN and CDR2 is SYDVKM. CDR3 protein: CASRSQVTTNEKLFF. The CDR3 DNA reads TGTGCCAGCCGCTCACAGGTCACGACTAATGAAAAACTGTTTTTT.

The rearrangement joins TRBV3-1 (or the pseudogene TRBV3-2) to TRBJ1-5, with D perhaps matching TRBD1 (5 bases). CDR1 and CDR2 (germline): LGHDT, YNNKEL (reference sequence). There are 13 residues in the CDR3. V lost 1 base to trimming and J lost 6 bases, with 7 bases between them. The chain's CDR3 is CASSQAGPQPQHF. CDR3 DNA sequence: TGTGCCAGCAGCCAAGCAGGGCCTCAGCCCCAGCATTTT.

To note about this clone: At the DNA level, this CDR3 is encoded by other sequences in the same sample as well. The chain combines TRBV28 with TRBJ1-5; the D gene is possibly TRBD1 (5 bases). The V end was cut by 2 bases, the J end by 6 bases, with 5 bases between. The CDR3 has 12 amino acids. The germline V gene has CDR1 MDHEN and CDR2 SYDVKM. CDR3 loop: CASSLGGQPQHF. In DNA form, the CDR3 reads TGTGCCAGCAGTTTAGGGGGTCAGCCCCAGCATTTT. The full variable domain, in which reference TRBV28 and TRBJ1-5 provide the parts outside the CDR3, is DVKVTQSSRYLVKRTGEKVFLECVQDMDHENMFWYRQDPGLGLRLIYFSYDVKMKEKGDIPEGYSVSREKKERFSLILESASTNQTSMYLCASSLGGQPQHFGDGTRLSIL.

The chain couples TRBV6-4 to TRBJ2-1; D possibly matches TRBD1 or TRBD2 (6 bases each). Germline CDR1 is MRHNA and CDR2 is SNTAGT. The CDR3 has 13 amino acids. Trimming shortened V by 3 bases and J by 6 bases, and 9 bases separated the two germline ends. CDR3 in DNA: TGTGCCAGCAGTGAACAGGGAGGCAATGAGCAGTTCTTC. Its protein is CASSEQGGNEQFF.

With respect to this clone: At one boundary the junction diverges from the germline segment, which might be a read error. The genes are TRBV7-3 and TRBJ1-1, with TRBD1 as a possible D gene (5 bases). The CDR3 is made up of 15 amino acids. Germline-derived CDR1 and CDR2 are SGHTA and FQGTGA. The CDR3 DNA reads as TGTGCCAGCAGATTAAACCCGGGGGATAAATCTGAAGCTTTCTTT. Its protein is CASRLNPGDKSEAFF.

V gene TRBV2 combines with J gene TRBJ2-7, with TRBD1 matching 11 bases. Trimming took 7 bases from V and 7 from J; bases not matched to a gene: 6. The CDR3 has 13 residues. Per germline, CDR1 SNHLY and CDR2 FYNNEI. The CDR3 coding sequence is TGTGCCAGCACCGGACAGGGGGCAGGGGAGCAGTACTTC. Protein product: CASTGQGAGEQYF. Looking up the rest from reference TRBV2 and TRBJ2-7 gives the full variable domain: EPEVTQTPSHQVTQMGQEVILRCVPISNHLYFYWYRQILGQKVEFLVSFYNNEISEKSEIFDDQFSVERPDGSNFTLKIRSTKLEDSAMYFCASTGQGAGEQYFGPGTRLTVT.

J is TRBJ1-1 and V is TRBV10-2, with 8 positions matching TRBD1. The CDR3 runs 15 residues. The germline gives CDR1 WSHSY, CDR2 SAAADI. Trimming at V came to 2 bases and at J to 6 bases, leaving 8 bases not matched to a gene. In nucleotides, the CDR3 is TGCGCCAGCAGTGAGGTGCTCGGCAGGGGGCCTGAAGCTTTCTTT. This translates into CASSEVLGRGPEAFF.

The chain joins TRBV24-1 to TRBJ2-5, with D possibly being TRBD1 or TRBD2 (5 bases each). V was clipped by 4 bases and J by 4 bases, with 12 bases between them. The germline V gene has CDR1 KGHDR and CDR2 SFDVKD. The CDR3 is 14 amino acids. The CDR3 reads CATSDHNGAETQYF. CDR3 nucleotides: TGTGCCACCAGTGACCATAACGGGGCAGAGACCCAGTACTTC.

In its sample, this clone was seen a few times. CDR3 residues: CASSYQGYYEQYF. CDR3 coding DNA: TGTGCCAGCAGTTACCAGGGCTACTACGAGCAGTACTTC. The chain employs TRBV6-5 and TRBJ2-7; tentatively, D is TRBD1 (5 bases). The ends were cut back, 2 bases at V and 3 bases at J, with 8 bases in the middle. Germline V CDR1 and CDR2: MNHEY, SVGAGI. The length of the CDR3 is 13 residues.